Below, one TCR beta chain is given with its context. The data stem from a study of technical replicates of blood from several donors. V was clipped by 2 bases and J by 2 bases, with 12 bases between them. The germline gives CDR1 KGHSH, CDR2 LQKENI. The CDR3 is made up of 15 amino acids. Sequencing used immunoSEQ multiplex PCR; TCRdb keeps in-frame clones, though not all of them. The sample has 65,000 to 95,000 clones, about 98% seen once. This TCR was sampled from a human donor in good health. The chain uses TRBV18 and TRBJ1-2; a weak D match, TRBD1 (5 bases). Source material: T cells isolated from PBMCs. CDR3 sequence: CASSPVQGANYGYTF. Here the CDR3 DNA reads TGTGCCAGCTCACCAGTGCAGGGCGCCAACTATGGCTACACCTTC.